This T cell receptor (beta chain) was obtained from a study of CD8+ T cells in alopecia areata. Across the study: Treated patients were dosed with oral tofacitinib, taking 5 to 10 mg twice daily. Regarding the study as a whole: Treatment with tofacitinib significantly lowered scalp clonality and reduced expanded CD8+ clones among the top 100.

cDNA reverse transcribed from extracted RNA served as the sequencing template. Some clones are missing from TCRdb's copy, which holds only in-frame ones; the method was immunoSEQ multiplex PCR. The sample lists fewer than 150,000 clones, roughly 82% occurring once. The treatment was: oral pan-JAK inhibitor, 5-10 mg twice daily. It was from alopecia areata patients that lesional scalp punch biopsies and peripheral blood were collected. This clone was found a few times. Antigen unknown. This CDR3 region has 14 residues. CDR1 is SGHDT and CDR2 is YYEEEE in the germline V gene. The chain links TRBV5-6 to TRBJ2-5; 8 bases agree with TRBD1. TRBJ2-7 matches the DNA end more closely, so the J call is doubtful. The clonotype comes from a human donor with alopecia areata. The sample here was CD8+ T cells sorted from blood, taken at week 4, from a patient treated with tofacitinib. The CDR3 nucleotides are TGTGCCAGCAGCCCAGGGGGCCACCTCTACGAGCAGTACTTC. The encoded protein is CASSPGGHLYEQYF.